The entry that follows covers one TCR beta chain sequence. Sequenced by immunoSEQ multiplex PCR; TCRdb stores in-frame clones only, minus some. The table has 200,000 to 250,000 clones, roughly 94% seen once; the top ten hold 1% to 1.5%. This sample stems from a study of blood T cell repertoires in COVID-19. Study context: T cells, B-cell-depleted T cells, or PBMCs provided the cDNA or gDNA that served as material.

The CDR3 has 15 amino acids. V lost 2 bases and J lost 2, with 11 bases in between. In germline, CDR1 is SEHNR, CDR2 FQNEAQ (reference sequence). The clonotype was recovered from a man aged 25 to 40 with acute or convalescent COVID-19. The chain uses TRBV7-9 and TRBJ2-3, with a tentative D call TRBD1 (5 bases). The sequenced sample was peripheral blood. CDR3 region: CASSLRDSTTDTQYF. The CDR3 DNA follows: TGTGCCAGCAGCTTACGTGACAGTACCACAGATACGCAGTATTTT.